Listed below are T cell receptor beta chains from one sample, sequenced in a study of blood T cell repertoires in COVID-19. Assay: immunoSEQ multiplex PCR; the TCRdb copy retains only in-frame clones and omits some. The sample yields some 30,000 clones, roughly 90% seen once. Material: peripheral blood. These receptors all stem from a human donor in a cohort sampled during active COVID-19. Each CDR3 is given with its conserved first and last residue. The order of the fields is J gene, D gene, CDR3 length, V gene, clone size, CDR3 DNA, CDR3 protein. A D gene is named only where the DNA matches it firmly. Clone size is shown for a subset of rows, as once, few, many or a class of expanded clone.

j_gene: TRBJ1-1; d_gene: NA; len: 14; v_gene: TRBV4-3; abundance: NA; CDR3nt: TGCGCCAGCAGCCAAGAGCTAGGGGGCACTGAAGCTTTCTTT; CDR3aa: CASSQELGGTEAFF
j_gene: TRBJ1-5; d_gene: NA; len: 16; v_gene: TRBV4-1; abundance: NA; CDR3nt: TGCGCCAGCAGCCAAGTGGTACAGGGCGGCAATCAGCCCCAGCATTTT; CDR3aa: CASSQVVQGGNQPQHF
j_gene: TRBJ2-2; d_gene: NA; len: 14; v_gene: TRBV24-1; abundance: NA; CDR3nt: TGTGCCACCAGTGCCCTTTCTAGCACCGGGGAGCTGTTTTTT; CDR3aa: CATSALSSTGELFF
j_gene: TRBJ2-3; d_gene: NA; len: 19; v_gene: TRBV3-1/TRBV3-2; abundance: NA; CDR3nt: TGTGCCAGCAGCCAAGATGAGGGGGGGTTGATAGGACCCACAGATACGCAGTATTTT; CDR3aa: CASSQDEGGLIGPTDTQYF
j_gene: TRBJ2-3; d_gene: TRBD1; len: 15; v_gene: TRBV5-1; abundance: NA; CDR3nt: TGCGCCAGCAGCTCCGGGACAGGGAACACAGATACGCAGTATTTT; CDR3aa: CASSSGTGNTDTQYF
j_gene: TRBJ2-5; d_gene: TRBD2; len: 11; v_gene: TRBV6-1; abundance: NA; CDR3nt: TGTGCCAGCAGTGAAGGGAGCGGGGGATACTTC; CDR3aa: CASSEGSGGYF
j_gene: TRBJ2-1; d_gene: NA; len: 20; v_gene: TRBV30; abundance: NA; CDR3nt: TGTGCCTGGAGTGTAGGAGGGCGCGGACGGGTGAGTGGGCAGGTCCATGAGCAGTTCTTC; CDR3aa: CAWSVGGRGRVSGQVHEQFF
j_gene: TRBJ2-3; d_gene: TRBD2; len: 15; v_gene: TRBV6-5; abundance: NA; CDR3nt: TGTGCCAGCAGGGCTTACGGGGGGGGCACAGATACGCAGTATTTT; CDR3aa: CASRAYGGGTDTQYF
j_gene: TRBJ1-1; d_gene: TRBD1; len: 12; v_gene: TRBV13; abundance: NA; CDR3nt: TGTGCCAGCAGCTTGAACAGGGGTAGGGCTTTCTTT; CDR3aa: CASSLNRGRAFF
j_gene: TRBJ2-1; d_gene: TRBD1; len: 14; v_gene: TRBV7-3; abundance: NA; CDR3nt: TGTGCCAGCAGCCGCGGGACAGGGTACAATGAGCAGTTCTTC; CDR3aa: CASSRGTGYNEQFF
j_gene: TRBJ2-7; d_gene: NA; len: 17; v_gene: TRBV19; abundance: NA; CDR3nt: TGTGCCAGTAGTCCAGAGGGACGGAGGGACGGGGCCTACGAGCAGTACTTC; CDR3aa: CASSPEGRRDGAYEQYF
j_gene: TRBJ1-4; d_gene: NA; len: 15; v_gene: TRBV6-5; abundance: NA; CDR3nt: TGTGCCAGCAGTTACACCCGGGGGACTAATGAAAAACTGTTTTTT; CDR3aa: CASSYTRGTNEKLFF
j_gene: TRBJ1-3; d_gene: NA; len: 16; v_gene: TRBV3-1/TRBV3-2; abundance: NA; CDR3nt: TGTGCCAGCAGCCAGGAAACAGGGCTACCTGGAAACACCATATATTTT; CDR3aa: CASSQETGLPGNTIYF
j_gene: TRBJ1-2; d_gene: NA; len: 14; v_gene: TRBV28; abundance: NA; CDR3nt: TGTGCCAGCAGTCTAGGGACATTCGACTATGGCTACACCTTC; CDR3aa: CASSLGTFDYGYTF
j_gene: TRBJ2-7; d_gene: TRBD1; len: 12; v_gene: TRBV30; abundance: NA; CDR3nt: TGTGCCTGGAGTCCACAGGGGGTCGAGCAGTACTTC; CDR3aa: CAWSPQGVEQYF
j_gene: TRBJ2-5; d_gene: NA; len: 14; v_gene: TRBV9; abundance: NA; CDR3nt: TGTGCCAGCAGCGTTGGGGACATCCAAGAGACCCAGTACTTC; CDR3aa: CASSVGDIQETQYF
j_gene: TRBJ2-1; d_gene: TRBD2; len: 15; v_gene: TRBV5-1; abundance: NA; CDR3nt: TGCGCCAGCAGCTCCCGACTAGCGGGGAACAATGAGCAGTTCTTC; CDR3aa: CASSSRLAGNNEQFF
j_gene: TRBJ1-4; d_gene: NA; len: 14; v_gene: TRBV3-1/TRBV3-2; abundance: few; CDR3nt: TGTGCCAGCAGCCAGAGTGCAACTAATGAAAAACTGTTTTTT; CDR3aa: CASSQSATNEKLFF